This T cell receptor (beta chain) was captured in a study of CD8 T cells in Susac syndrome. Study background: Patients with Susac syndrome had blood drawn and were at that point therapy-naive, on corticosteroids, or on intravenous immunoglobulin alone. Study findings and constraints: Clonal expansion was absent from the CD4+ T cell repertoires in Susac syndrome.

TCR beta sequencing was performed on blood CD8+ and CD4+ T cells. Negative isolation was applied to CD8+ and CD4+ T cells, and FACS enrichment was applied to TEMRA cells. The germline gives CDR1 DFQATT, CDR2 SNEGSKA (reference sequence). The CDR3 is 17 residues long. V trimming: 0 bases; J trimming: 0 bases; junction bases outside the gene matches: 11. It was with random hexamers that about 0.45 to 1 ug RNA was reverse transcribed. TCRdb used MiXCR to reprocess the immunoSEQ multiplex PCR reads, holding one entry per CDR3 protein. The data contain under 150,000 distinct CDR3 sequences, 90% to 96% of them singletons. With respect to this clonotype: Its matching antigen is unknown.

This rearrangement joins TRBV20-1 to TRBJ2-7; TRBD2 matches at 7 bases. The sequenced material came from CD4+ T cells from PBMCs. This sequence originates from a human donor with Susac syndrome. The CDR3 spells CSARDPQLASLSYEQYF. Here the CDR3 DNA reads TGCAGTGCTAGAGACCCTCAACTAGCGTCCCTCTCCTACGAGCAGTACTTC.